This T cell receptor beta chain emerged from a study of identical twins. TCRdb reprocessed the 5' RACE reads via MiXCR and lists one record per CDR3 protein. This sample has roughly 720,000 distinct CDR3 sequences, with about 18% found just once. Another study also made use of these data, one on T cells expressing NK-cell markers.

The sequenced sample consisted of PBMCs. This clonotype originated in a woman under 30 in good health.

The CDR3 DNA sequence: TGCAGCGTTGTGATCTCGACGGTTGAAGCTTTCTTT. Its translation is CSVVISTVEAFF. The chain employs TRBV29-1 and TRBJ1-1, with D hard to call. This CDR3 spans 12 amino acids. V dropped 4 bases and J dropped 7 bases, with 13 bases sitting between them. CDR1 is SQVTM and CDR2 is ANQGSEA in the germline V gene.